In its sample, the clone carrying this T cell receptor (beta chain) was seen a few times. Its antigen is unknown. Germline V gives CDR1 MNHNS, CDR2 SASEGT. The CDR3 sequence is 14 residues long. Trimming removed 5 bases from V and 1 base from J, with 11 bases in between. Unique molecular identifiers were incorporated during preparation of the TCRbeta library. One entry per CDR3 protein results from TCRdb running MiXCR on the PCR reads. The table has hundreds of thousands of distinct CDR3 sequences, 10% to 15% seen once. The data belong to a study of T-cell reconstitution after alpha-beta-depleted transplantation in children. Findings and limits, study-wide: Reportedly, alpha-beta T cells present about two months post-transplant originated from several hundred expanded clones of graft origin. T-cell numbers and diversity, one year after transplant, stemmed largely from T cells that were newly produced.

The sequence was obtained from a male patient under 18 who had a stem cell transplant for acute myeloid leukemia, so the T cells may come from the graft donor. This material consisted of PBMCs, mostly from graft donor cells, taken 360 days after TCRalphabeta/CD19-depleted stem cell transplant. The chain couples TRBV6-1 to TRBJ2-5; no definite D call. The CDR3 loop is CASSRSEFQETQYF. DNA of the CDR3: TGTGCCAGCAGTCGGAGCGAATTCCAAGAGACCCAGTACTTC.